This TCR beta chain derives from a study of early T cells in non-severe SARS-CoV-2 infection (dated by TCRdb to about 2021). The study in broad terms: Because TCR sequencing relied on bulk RNA taken from unsorted whole blood, pairing of alpha and beta chains was not possible. Overall study outcomes, separate from this receptor: Matching against VDJdb was skewed toward anti-spike CD8 responses, likely underestimated virus-specific expansions, and missed private and CD4 specificities.

Set within a cohort of healthcare workers in London, UK, this nested case-control study involved weekly PCR testing of nasopharyngeal swabs along with blood sampling. Healthcare workers were recruited between 23 and 31 March 2020, during the week of the UK lockdown, and were followed weekly for up to roughly 16 weeks. Library preparation used 5' RACE. Sequencing took place on a NextSeq 500. In the TCR library protocol, unique molecular identifiers were attached to individual cDNA molecules to correct for PCR bias and sequencing error. Sequencing covered both TCR alpha and beta chains, and within each sample the abundances of alpha and beta sequences were tightly co-correlated. From the authors' description of their analysis: Decombinator V4 was used to annotate TCR sequences for V gene, J gene and CDR3. TCRs were defined as expanded if a significant change between any two time points was detected under a Poisson model with p below 0.0001. TCR abundances were normalised to the total number of TCRs sequenced per sample and expressed as counts per million. VDJdb, accessed on 1 November 2021, was searched for TCRs annotated for CMV, EBV and SARS-CoV-2, and TCRs annotated for more than one antigen were excluded. Using fastp trimming at Q25 and MiXCR clonotype assembly, TCRdb reanalyzed the public sequencing data and kept in-frame beta chains. Each entry merges the rows of one CDR3 protein and shows their most common DNA and genes. V and J calls and clone size were set by TCRdb, not the authors. The sample table records roughly 57,000 distinct CDR3 sequences; about 12% of these occur just once. The ten largest clonotypes hold 1.3% to 1.5% of the sample.

Ten or more counts support this clonotype. It lacks a known antigen. It has no much larger one-base neighbor in the sample; base qualities were not kept. Sequencing used whole blood. The clonotype originates from an adult who was a healthcare worker with PCR-confirmed SARS-CoV-2 infection or an uninfected control (not recorded which).

The DNA sequence follows: TGTGCCAGCAGCCAGGGGACGCTTGACGAGCAGTACTTC. Translated, this gives CASSQGTLDEQYF. Rearrangement joined TRBV12-3 or TRBV12-4 to TRBJ2-7; 6 matching bases give a weak D call of TRBD1. Between the V and J ends, shortened by 6 bases and 5 bases respectively, the junction contains 14 bases. The CDR3 covers 13 residues, taking in both the cysteine and the phenylalanine. The only DNA kept is the CDR3, 39 bases in frame from the first base.